A single sample gave rise to the 4 T cell receptor beta chains below, sequenced in a study of CD8 T cells in Susac syndrome. After extraction with the RNeasy kit, about 0.5 to 1 ug of the RNA was reverse transcribed using random hexamers. In TCRdb, the immunoSEQ multiplex PCR reads were re-called with MiXCR into one record per CDR3 protein. The sample has under 200,000 distinct CDR3 sequences, around 94% seen once; the top ten hold roughly 0.14%. Sequenced material: CD4+ T cells from PBMCs. Receptor source: a human donor in good health.

The V and J genes are TRBV12-3 or TRBV12-4 and TRBJ2-5, with D uncertain. Trimming removed 3 bases from V and 1 base from J, with 12 bases in between. The CDR3 is made up of 15 amino acids. CDR3 nucleotide sequence: TGTGCCAGCAGTTTCGGTCGAGGAACCCAAGAGACCCAGTACTTC. Translated, it gives CASSFGRGTQETQYF.

The genes are TRBV2 and TRBJ2-1; maybe TRBD2 (5 bases). The V and J ends lost 3 bases and 7 bases respectively, with 7 bases between them. The CDR3 covers 12 residues. In germline, CDR1 is SNHLY, CDR2 FYNNEI. The CDR3 bases are TGTGCCAGCAGTGAGACGGGAAATGAGCAGTTCTTC. Its translation is CASSETGNEQFF.

The chain links TRBV5-1 to TRBJ1-1, with D tentatively TRBD1 (5 bases). The CDR3 spans 16 residues. Between the trimmed V and J ends, which lost 2 bases and 0 bases, there was a span of 14 bases. In germline, CDR1 is SGHRS, CDR2 YFSETQ. The CDR3 DNA sequence: TGCGCCAGCAGCTTAGGTGAAGGGGCCCTGAACACTGAAGCTTTCTTT. Encoded protein: CASSLGEGALNTEAFF.

The rearrangement links TRBV20-1 to TRBJ1-2, with TRBD1 as a possible D gene (5 bases). V lost 1 base to trimming and J lost 4 bases, with 10 bases between them. The CDR3 covers 13 residues. The germline gives CDR1 DFQATT, CDR2 SNEGSKA (reference sequence). CDR3 protein: CSARVRGAYGYTF. The CDR3 bases are TGCAGTGCTAGAGTAAGGGGCGCCTATGGCTACACCTTC.